The sequence of this T cell receptor beta chain was determined in a study of T cells in Graves' hyperthyroidism and ophthalmopathy. The table lists this clonotype with many counts. Authors of the study amplified TCR beta CDR3 regions from RNA transcripts. A set of HTBI primers served as the primers for a first-round RT-PCR of the TCR CDR3. Each CDR3 protein is one row after TCRdb ran MiXCR on the multiplex PCR reads. The table shows approximately 25,000 distinct CDR3 sequences, with around 40% occurring only once. Every diagnosis used clinical symptoms, serum thyroxine and TRAb, thyroid ultrasound and orbital computed tomography. The CDR3 runs 15 residues. V gave up 2 bases and J gave up 6 bases, with 14 bases separating them. In germline, CDR1 is SGHAT, CDR2 FQDESV (reference sequence).

The chain recombines TRBV11-1 with TRBJ2-1, with D maybe TRBD1 (6 bases). The sample taken for sequencing was blood. The TCR originated in a woman under 40 with Graves' hyperthyroidism. This chain's CDR3 is CASSLRGTPANEQFF. CDR3 in DNA: TGTGCCAGCAGCTTAAGGGGGACCCCCGCCAATGAGCAGTTCTTC.